A single sample gave rise to the 17 T cell receptor beta chains below, sequenced in a study of CD4+ T cells in melanoma (dated by TCRdb to the early 2020s). The library was built by means of the immunoSEQ multiplex PCR assay. The immuneACCESS repertoire file appears here via TCRdb, limited to in-frame rearrangements. These files lack a portion of the clones; in checked studies, under half of the deficit traces to unresolved V genes, and the cause of the others is not known. The sample table holds over 15,000 clones, of which over 75% were seen once. The ten most abundant clones make up about 5% of the sample. Sequencing was performed on cells from a culture (not recorded whether cultured in vitro). Source of these receptors: a human donor with melanoma.

This clone was seen just once. The chain joins TRBV6-1 to TRBJ1-1; D remains ambiguous. This CDR3 has 14 amino acids. CDR1 is MNHNS and CDR2 is SASEGT in the germline V gene. Trimming pared 3 bases from V and 0 bases from J, leaving 8 bases between. CDR3 sequence reads: CASSEYNMNTEAFF. The CDR3 nucleotides are TGTGCCAGCAGTGAGTACAACATGAACACTGAAGCTTTCTTT.

This clone appeared a few times. This sequence joins TRBV30 and TRBJ2-7; D is ambiguous. The CDR3 contains 13 residues. CDR1 is GTSNPN, CDR2 SVGIG, per germline (reference sequence). V was pared by 0 bases and J by 4 bases, with 10 bases between. CDR3 in DNA: TGTGCCTGGAGTGTACCCCCCCGGTACGAGCAGTACTTC. Translating it yields CAWSVPPRYEQYF.

The genes are TRBV5-1 and TRBJ2-5; 10 positions match TRBD2. Germline CDR1 SGHRS, CDR2 YFSETQ. Trimming cost V 4 bases and J 6 bases; bases outside gene matches: 12. This CDR3 region has 16 residues. The CDR3 region is CASSLSHGTSVKTQYF. The DNA for the CDR3 is TGCGCCAGCAGCCTTTCACACGGGACTAGCGTGAAGACCCAGTACTTC.

The chain links TRBV7-2 to TRBJ1-5; no reliable D call. This CDR3 is 14 amino acids long. Trimming shortened V by 1 base and J by 3 bases, and 7 bases separated the two germline ends. Per germline, CDR1 SGHTA and CDR2 FQGNSA. In DNA, the CDR3 is TGTGCCAGCAGCTTAGGACGGAACAATCAGCCCCAGCATTTT. Amino acid sequence: CASSLGRNNQPQHF.

The chain carries TRBV29-1 and TRBJ1-4; 9 bases match TRBD1. Germline values: CDR1 SQVTM, CDR2 ANQGSEA. Trimming at V came to 7 bases and at J to 8 bases, leaving 8 bases not matched to a gene. This CDR3 spans 13 amino acids. This CDR3 is CSGMGQGSEKLFF. The CDR3 coding sequence is TGCAGCGGCATGGGACAGGGTAGCGAAAAACTGTTTTTT.

This clone was found a few times. The rearrangement links TRBV7-6 to TRBJ2-2; no clear D gene. CDR1 and CDR2 (germline): SGHVS, FNYEAQ. Trimming removed 2 bases at V and 6 bases at J, with 10 bases between. The CDR3 is 14 amino acids. CDR3: CASSLLPDAGELFF. DNA of the CDR3: TGTGCCAGCAGCTTACTTCCAGACGCCGGGGAGCTGTTTTTT.

This clone was seen only once. CDR3 in amino acids: CAWIPPYGGANTEAFF. CDR3 coding DNA: TGTGCCTGGATCCCACCCTATGGGGGGGCGAACACTGAAGCTTTCTTT. V usage is TRBV30 and J usage is TRBJ1-1; tentatively, D is TRBD1 (6 bases). The CDR3 loop spans 16 amino acids. V was trimmed by 4 bases and J by 1 base, leaving 19 bases between them. Germline CDR1 reads GTSNPN; CDR2 reads SVGIG (reference sequence).

This chain joins TRBV19 and TRBJ2-3; 8 nucleotides agree with TRBD1. The CDR3 has 15 residues. V trimming: 3 bases; J trimming: 5 bases; junction bases outside the gene matches: 7. Germline values: CDR1 LNHDA, CDR2 SQIVND (reference sequence). This CDR3 reads CASSIPGQGKDTQYF. In DNA form, the CDR3 reads TGTGCCAGTAGTATTCCAGGACAGGGCAAAGATACGCAGTATTTT.

The chain couples TRBV7-2 to TRBJ1-1; a possible D gene is TRBD1 (6 bases). This CDR3 region has 15 residues. The V gene's germline CDR1 is SGHTA and CDR2 FQGNSA. Between the trimmed V and J ends, which lost 6 bases and 0 bases, there was a span of 14 bases. This CDR3 reads CASRLRDILNTEAFF. The DNA for the CDR3 is TGTGCCAGCAGACTTCGGGACATACTGAACACTGAAGCTTTCTTT.

DNA for the CDR3: TGTGCCAGCAGGTGGGACCGACCGAACACCGGGGAGCTGTTTTTT. This translates into CASRWDRPNTGELFF. This chain links TRBV7-8 with TRBJ2-2, with D perhaps being TRBD1 or TRBD2 (5 bases each). Germline loops: CDR1 SGHVS, CDR2 FQNEAQ. V gave up 6 bases and J gave up 0 bases, with 11 bases separating them. The CDR3 has 15 residues.

V and J are TRBV4-1 and TRBJ2-2, with 9 bases fitting TRBD2. J gave up 7 bases and V 1 base, and 13 bases lay outside the gene matches. Germline CDR1 and CDR2: MGHRA and YSYEKL. This CDR3 is 18 amino acids long. CDR3 bases: TGCGCCAGCAGCCAAGTTATAAGAGCGGGGGGCCGGAGCGGGGAGCTGTTTTTT. This translates into CASSQVIRAGGRSGELFF.

The chain couples TRBV30 to TRBJ1-5; a weak D match, TRBD1 (6 bases). Trimming cost V 2 bases and J 5 bases, with 10 bases left between them. Per germline, CDR1 GTSNPN and CDR2 SVGIG (reference sequence). This CDR3 region has 13 residues. CDR3 in amino acids: CAWSRGADQPQHF. CDR3 sequence (DNA): TGTGCCTGGAGTAGGGGGGCGGATCAGCCCCAGCATTTT. Based on the CDR3 plus reference TRBV30 and TRBJ1-5, the full variable domain is SQTIHQWPATLVQPVGSPLSLECTVEGTSNPNLYWYRQAAGRGLQLLFYSVGIGQISSEVPQNLSASRPQDRQFILSSKKLLLSDSGFYLCAWSRGADQPQHFGDGTRLSIL.

This clone was detected only a few times. The chain couples TRBV5-1 to TRBJ2-1; 9 nucleotides line up with TRBD2. J was trimmed by 3 bases and V by 3 bases; bases with no gene match: 7. Germline V gene sequence: CDR1 SGHRS, CDR2 YFSETQ. The CDR3 covers 16 residues. DNA of the CDR3: TGCGCCAGCAGCTCTCCCAATAGCGGGGGCTACAATGAGCAGTTCTTC. Its protein product is CASSSPNSGGYNEQFF. The full variable domain, rest sourced from reference TRBV5-1 and TRBJ2-1, is KAGVTQTPRYLIKTRGQQVTLSCSPISGHRSVSWYQQTPGQGLQFLFEYFSETQRNKGNFPGRFSGRQFSNSRSEMNVSTLELGDSALYLCASSSPNSGGYNEQFFGPGTRLTVL.

The chain uses TRBV5-1 and TRBJ2-5; 9 positions match TRBD1. Trimming took 0 bases from V and 5 from J; bases not matched to a gene: 2. This CDR3 contains 14 residues. The germline gives CDR1 SGHRS, CDR2 YFSETQ. For the CDR3, the DNA is TGCGCCAGCAGCTTGGCCGGGACAGGGGAGACCCAGTACTTC. Protein sequence: CASSLAGTGETQYF.

The gene calls are TRBV6-1 and TRBJ2-7; D may be TRBD1 or TRBD2 (5 bases each). The CDR3 covers 15 residues. Germline CDR1 and CDR2: MNHNS and SASEGT. The V end lost 5 bases, the J end lost 4 bases, and 18 bases lay between the germline ends. CDR3 DNA sequence: TGTGCCAGCAGTACTTTGGTGACGGGACCTTACGAGCAGTACTTC. It encodes CASSTLVTGPYEQYF.

The chain links TRBV5-4 to TRBJ1-4; no definite D call. Per germline, CDR1 SGHNT and CDR2 YYREEE (reference sequence). Deletions cut 4 bases from V and 10 bases from J, with 11 bases between. This CDR3 comprises 12 residues. CDR3 DNA: TGTGCCAGCAGCCCGGATTCTGGAAAACTGTTTTTT. Translated: CASSPDSGKLFF.

The chain has TRBV30 and TRBJ2-5; perhaps TRBD2 as D (5 bases). The CDR3 runs to 14 residues. Germline values: CDR1 GTSNPN, CDR2 SVGIG (reference sequence). Between the trimmed V and J ends, which lost 4 bases and 5 bases, there was a span of 17 bases. CDR3 sequence (DNA): TGTGCCTGGAATAAGCTCGGGGTTTTGGAGACCCAGTACTTC. This encodes CAWNKLGVLETQYF.